This record concerns one T cell receptor (beta chain) sequence. Antigen unknown. This specimen belongs to a study of OX40 agonist ivuxolimab in advanced cancers. Across the whole study: One patient with hepatocellular carcinoma and two with cutaneous melanoma, three in all, had partial responses. Findings and limits, study-wide: At doses 0.1 to 3.0 mg/kg, CD4+ and CD8+ clones expanded.

Profiling relied on immunoSEQ multiplex PCR, and the TCRdb table lists in-frame clones only, not all of them. The table lists roughly 80,000 clones, over 75% of them singletons, with roughly 0.66% in the top ten. The CDR3 has 14 amino acids. With 8 bases clipped from V and 6 bases from J, the junction kept 8 bases outside the gene matches. Germline CDR1 and CDR2: SNHLY and FYNNEI. This TCR derives from an adult with an advanced solid tumor such as melanoma, head and neck, liver or kidney cancer. V usage is TRBV2 and J usage is TRBJ2-2; 8 nucleotides align to TRBD1. Sequencing was performed on CD4+ or CD8+ T cells sorted from blood, taken in a trial of the OX40 agonist ivuxolimab. This CDR3 reads CASSEMTGAGELFF. The CDR3 nucleotides read TGTGCCAGCTCCGAGATGACAGGGGCCGGGGAGCTGTTTTTT.